This T cell receptor (beta chain) was captured by sequencing in a study of blood T cells in healthy people across ages. Every donor contributed around 10 milliliters of peripheral blood by blood draw. Primed by a sample-barcoded 5' primer and a J-beta primer mix, a second PCR proceeded for roughly 7 to 12 cycles. Via MiXCR, TCRdb re-called the 5' RACE reads, giving one row per CDR3 protein. The table shows 700,000 to 950,000 distinct CDR3 sequences, with about 40% occurring only once. This clonotype has more than one count but fewer than ten. Germline V CDR1 and CDR2: DFQATT, SNEGSKA (reference sequence). Trimming pared 5 bases from V and 2 bases from J, leaving 13 bases between. This CDR3 has 13 amino acids.

J is TRBJ2-7 and V is TRBV20-1; D possibly corresponds to TRBD2 (5 bases). This receptor was identified in a woman aged 55-70 years in good health. The sequenced sample was blood. CDR3 in amino acids: CSAGTSKPYEQYF. In nucleotides, the CDR3 is TGCAGTGCTGGTACTAGTAAACCCTACGAGCAGTACTTC.